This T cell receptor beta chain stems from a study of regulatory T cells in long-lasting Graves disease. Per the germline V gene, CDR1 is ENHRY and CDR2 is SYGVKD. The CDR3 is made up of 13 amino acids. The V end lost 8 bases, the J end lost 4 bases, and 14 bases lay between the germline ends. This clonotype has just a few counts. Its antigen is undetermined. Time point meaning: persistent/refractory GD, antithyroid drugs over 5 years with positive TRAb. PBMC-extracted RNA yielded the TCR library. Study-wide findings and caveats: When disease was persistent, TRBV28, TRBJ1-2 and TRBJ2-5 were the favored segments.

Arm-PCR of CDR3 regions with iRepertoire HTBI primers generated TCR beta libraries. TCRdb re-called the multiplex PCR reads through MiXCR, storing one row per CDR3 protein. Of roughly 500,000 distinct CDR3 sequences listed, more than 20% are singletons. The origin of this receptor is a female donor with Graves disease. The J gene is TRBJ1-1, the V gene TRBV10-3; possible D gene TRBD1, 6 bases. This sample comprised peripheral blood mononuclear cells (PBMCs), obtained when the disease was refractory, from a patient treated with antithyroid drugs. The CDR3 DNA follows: TGTGCCATCCAGCCCTCAGGGGCCACTGAAGCTTTCTTT. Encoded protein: CAIQPSGATEAFF.